This TCR beta chain emerged from a study of blood T cells in healthy people across ages. PCR was performed a second time for 7 to 11 cycles using a sample-barcoded 5' primer and a J-beta primer mix. From the 5' RACE reads, TCRdb called clonotypes with MiXCR, one entry per CDR3 protein. The table includes 700,000 to 900,000 distinct CDR3 sequences, roughly 25% detected once. General observations from the study: Both higher diversity and more naive CD4+ cells marked long-lived donors when set against aged donors.

This clonotype has just a few counts. The antigen is undetermined. The V segment lost 3 bases and the J segment 1 base; nucleotides outside the gene matches: 3. CDR3 length equals 15 residues. These data were likewise used in another study, on T cells of mothers and their children.

The sequence came from a boy between 10 and 17 years old in good health. What was sequenced was blood. The chain combines TRBV12-3 or TRBV12-4 with TRBJ2-5; TRBD1 aligns across 9 bases. The CDR3 sequence: CASSFGDRVQETQYF. The CDR3 DNA is TGTGCCAGCAGTTTTGGGGACAGGGTCCAAGAGACCCAGTACTTC.